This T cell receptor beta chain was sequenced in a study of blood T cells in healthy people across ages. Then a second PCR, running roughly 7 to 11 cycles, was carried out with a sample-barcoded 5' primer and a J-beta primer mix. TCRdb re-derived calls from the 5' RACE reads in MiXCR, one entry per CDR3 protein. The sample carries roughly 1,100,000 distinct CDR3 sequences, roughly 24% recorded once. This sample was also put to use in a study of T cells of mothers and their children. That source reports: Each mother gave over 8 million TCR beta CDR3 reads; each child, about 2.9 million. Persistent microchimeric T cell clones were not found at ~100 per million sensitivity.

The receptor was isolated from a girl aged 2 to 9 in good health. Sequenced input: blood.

CDR3 DNA sequence: TGCAGCGCCATAGACAGGGAGTTACTGTTTTTT. This sequence encodes CSAIDRELLFF. The chain uses TRBV29-1 and TRBJ1-4, with 7 positions matching TRBD1. The CDR3 covers 11 residues. CDR1 SQVTM and CDR2 ANQGSEA come from the germline V gene. V shed 7 bases, J shed 13 bases, and the junction held 9 bases outside the gene matches.